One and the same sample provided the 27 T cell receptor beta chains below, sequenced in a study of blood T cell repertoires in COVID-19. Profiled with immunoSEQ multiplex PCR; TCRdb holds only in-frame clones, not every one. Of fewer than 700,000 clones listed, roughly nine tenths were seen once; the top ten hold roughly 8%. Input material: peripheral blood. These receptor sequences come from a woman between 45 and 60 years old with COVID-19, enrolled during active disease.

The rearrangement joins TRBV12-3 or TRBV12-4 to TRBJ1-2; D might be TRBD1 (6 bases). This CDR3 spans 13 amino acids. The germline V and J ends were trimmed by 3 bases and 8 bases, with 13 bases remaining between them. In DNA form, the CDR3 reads TGTGCCAGCAGTTTTTCGGGAGGGGGAGGCTACACCTTC. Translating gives CASSFSGGGGYTF.

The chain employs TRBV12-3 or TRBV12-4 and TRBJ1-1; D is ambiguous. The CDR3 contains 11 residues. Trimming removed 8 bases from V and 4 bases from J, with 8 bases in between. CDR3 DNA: TGTGCCAGCCCCCGGGGCACTGAAGCTTTCTTT. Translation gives CASPRGTEAFF.

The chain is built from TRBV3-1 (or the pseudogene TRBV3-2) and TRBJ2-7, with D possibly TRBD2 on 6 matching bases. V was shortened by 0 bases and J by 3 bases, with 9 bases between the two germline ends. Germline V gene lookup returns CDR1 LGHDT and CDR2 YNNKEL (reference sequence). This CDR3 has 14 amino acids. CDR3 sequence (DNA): TGTGCCAGCAGCCAAGATCGACTAGGCTACGAGCAGTACTTC. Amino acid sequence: CASSQDRLGYEQYF.

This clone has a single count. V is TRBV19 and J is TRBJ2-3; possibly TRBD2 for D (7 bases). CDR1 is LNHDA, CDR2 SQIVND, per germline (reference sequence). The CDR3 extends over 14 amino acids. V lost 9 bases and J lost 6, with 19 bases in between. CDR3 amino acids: CASRTGGGSDTQYF. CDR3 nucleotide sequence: TGTGCCAGCAGAACAGGCGGGGGCTCGGATACGCAGTATTTT.

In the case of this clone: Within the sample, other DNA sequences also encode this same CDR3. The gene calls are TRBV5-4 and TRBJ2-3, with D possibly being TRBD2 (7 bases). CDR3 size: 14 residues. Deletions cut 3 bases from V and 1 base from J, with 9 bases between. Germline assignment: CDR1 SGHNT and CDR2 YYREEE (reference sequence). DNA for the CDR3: TGTGCCAGCAGCTCCGGGGGGCGCACAGATACGCAGTATTTT. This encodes CASSSGGRTDTQYF.

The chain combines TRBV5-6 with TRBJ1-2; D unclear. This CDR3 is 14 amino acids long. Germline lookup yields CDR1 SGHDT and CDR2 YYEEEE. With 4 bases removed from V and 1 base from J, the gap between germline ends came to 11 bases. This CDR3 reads CASSRGWSNYGYTF. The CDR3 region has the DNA TGTGCCAGCAGCAGAGGATGGAGTAACTATGGCTACACCTTC.

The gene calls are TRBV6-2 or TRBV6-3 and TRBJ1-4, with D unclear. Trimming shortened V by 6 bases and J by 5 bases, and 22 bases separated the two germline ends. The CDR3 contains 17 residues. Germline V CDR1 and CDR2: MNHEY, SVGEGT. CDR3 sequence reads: CASSPLSTEIYNEKLFF. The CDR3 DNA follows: TGTGCCAGCAGCCCTCTATCAACAGAAATTTACAATGAAAAACTGTTTTTT.

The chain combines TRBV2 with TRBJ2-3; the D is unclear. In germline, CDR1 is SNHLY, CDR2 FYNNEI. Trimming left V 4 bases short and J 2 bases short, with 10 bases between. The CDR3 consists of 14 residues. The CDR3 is CASSGLPYTDTQYF. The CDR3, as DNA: TGTGCCAGCAGTGGACTGCCTTACACAGATACGCAGTATTTT.

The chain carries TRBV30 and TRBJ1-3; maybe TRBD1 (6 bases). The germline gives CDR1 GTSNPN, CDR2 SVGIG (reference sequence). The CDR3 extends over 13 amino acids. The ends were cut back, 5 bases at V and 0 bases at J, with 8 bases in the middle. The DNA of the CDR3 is TGTGCCTGGTGGACAGTCTCTGGAAACACCATATATTTT. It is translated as CAWWTVSGNTIYF.

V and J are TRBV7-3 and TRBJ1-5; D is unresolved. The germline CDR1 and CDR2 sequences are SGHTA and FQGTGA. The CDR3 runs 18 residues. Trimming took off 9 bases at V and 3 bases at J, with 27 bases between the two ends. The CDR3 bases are TGTGCCAGGGGTGGCCGAGGGCGTATTCGGGCGGACAATCAGCCCCAGCATTTT. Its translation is CARGGRGRIRADNQPQHF.

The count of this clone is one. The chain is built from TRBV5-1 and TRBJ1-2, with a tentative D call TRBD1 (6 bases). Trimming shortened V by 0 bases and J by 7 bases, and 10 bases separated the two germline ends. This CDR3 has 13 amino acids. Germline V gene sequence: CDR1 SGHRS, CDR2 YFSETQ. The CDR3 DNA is TGCGCCAGCAGCTTGGGGACAGCTCTTGGCTACACCTTC. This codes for CASSLGTALGYTF.

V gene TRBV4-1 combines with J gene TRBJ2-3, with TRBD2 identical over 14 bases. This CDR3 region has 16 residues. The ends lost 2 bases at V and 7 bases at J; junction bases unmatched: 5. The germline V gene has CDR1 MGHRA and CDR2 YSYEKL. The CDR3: CASSQLGLAGGNTQYF. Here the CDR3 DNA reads TGCGCCAGCAGCCAACTCGGACTAGCGGGGGGAAATACGCAGTATTTT.

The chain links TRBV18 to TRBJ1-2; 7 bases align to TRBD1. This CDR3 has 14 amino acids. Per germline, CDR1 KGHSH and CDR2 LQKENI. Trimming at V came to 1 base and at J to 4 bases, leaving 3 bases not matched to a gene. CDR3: CASSPRGGGYGYTF. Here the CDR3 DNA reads TGTGCCAGCTCACCACGAGGGGGCGGCTATGGCTACACCTTC.

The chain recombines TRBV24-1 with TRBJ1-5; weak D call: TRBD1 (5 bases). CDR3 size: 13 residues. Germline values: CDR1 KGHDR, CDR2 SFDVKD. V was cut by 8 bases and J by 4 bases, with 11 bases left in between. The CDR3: CATTRGENQPQHF. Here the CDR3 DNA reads TGTGCCACCACAAGGGGCGAGAATCAGCCCCAGCATTTT.

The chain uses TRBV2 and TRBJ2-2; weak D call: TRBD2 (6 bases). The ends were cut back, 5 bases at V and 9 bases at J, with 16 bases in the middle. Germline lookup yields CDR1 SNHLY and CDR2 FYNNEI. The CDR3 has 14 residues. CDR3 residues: CASSPRGSGRELFF. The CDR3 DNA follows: TGTGCCAGCAGTCCCCGGGGGTCGGGTAGGGAGCTGTTTTTT.

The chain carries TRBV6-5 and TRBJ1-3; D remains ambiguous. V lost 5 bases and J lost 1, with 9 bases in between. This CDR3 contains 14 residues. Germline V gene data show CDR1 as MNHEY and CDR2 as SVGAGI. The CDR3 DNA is TGTGCCAGCAGTACACAGCCGTCTGGAAACACCATATATTTT. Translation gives CASSTQPSGNTIYF.

The CDR3 reads CASSTPVTIHSTDTQYF. The CDR3 nucleotides are TGTGCCAGCAGCACCCCGGTGACTATTCATAGCACAGATACGCAGTATTTT. V is TRBV21-1 and J is TRBJ2-3; the table's D gene call, TRBD2, was not cross checked with the DNA. TRBV21-1 is marked as a pseudogene. This CDR3 comprises 17 residues.

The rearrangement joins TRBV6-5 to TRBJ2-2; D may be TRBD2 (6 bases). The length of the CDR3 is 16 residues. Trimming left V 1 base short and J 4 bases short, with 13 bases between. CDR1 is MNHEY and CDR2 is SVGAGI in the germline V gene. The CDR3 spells CASSYWPRRGTGELFF. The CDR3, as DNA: TGTGCCAGCAGTTACTGGCCGCGGCGGGGCACCGGGGAGCTGTTTTTT.

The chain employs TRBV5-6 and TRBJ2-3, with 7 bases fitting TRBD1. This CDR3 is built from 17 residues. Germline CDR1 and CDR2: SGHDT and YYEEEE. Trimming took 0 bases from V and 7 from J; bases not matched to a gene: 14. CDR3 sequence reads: CASSLGSLEGGDHTQYF. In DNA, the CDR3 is TGTGCCAGCAGCTTGGGATCATTAGAAGGGGGCGATCATACGCAGTATTTT.

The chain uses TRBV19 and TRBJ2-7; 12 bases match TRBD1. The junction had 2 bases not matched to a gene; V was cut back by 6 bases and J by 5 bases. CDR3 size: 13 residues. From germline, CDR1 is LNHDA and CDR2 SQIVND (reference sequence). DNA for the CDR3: TGTGCCAGTAGCCGGGACAGGGGGCACGAGCAGTACTTC. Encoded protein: CASSRDRGHEQYF.

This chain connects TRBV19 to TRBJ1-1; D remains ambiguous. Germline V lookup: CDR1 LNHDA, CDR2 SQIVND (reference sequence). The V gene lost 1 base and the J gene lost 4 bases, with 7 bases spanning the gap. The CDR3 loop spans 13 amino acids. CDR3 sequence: CASSIVPSTEAFF. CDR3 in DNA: TGTGCCAGTAGTATAGTACCCAGCACTGAAGCTTTCTTT.

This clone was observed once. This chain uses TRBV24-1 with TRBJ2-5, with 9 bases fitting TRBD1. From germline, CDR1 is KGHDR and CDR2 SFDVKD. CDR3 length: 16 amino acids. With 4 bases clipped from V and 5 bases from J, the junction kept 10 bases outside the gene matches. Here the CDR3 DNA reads TGTGCCACCAGTGACCCACAGACAGGGGGTCAGGAGACCCAGTACTTC. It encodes CATSDPQTGGQETQYF.

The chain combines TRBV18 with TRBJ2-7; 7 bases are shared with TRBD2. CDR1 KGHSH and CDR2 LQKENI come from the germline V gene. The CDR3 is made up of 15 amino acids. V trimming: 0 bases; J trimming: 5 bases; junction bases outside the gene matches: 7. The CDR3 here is CASSPPGGVKDEQYF. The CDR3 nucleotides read TGTGCCAGCTCACCACCGGGGGGGGTAAAGGACGAGCAGTACTTC.

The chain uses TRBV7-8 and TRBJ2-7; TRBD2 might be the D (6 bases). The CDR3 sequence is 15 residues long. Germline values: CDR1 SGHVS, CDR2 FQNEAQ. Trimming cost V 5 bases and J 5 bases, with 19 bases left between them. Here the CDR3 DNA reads TGTGCCAGCAGCCGCCGCGGGACGAGTGCCCACGAGCAGTACTTC. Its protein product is CASSRRGTSAHEQYF.

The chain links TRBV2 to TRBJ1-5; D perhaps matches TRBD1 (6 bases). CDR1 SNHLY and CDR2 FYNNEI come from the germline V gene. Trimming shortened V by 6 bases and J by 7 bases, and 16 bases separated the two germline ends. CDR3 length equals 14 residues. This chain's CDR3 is CASSDGGGRQPQHF. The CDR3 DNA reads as TGTGCCAGCAGCGACGGGGGGGGGCGGCAGCCCCAGCATTTT.

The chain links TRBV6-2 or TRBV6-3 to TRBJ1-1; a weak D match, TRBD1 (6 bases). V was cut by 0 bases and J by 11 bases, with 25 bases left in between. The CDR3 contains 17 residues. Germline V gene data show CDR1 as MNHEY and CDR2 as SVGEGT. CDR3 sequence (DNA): TGTGCCAGCAGTTACTCGACGACAGGAAGGGATTACGGGACGGCTTTCTTT. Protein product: CASSYSTTGRDYGTAFF.

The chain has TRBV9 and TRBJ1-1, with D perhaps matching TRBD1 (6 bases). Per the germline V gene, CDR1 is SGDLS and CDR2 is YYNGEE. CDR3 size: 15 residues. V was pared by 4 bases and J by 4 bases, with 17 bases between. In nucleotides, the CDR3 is TGTGCCAGCAGCTCGACGGACAGAGGCGGCACTGAAGCTTTCTTT. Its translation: CASSSTDRGGTEAFF.